This T cell receptor beta chain was sequenced in a study of shared clonotypes between healthy human individuals (TCRdb year 2020). In the study overall: Two women and a few men aged 18 to 49 years were included in the cohort. The study deeply sequenced blood TCR repertoires of several healthy adults to estimate repertoire size and the extent of clonotype sharing between individuals. Between about 0.9 and 9 billion PBMCs per donor were obtained by leukapheresis. For each donor, CD4 naive and CD4 memory were each run on three plates, CD8 naive on two plates, and CD8 memory on one plate. Different laboratories and diverse techniques were used to prepare libraries and sequence TCR repertoires, to increase sequencing depth and limit assay-specific biases. The research as a whole found: Estimated clonotype richness was generally larger for naive than for memory subsets. Rarefaction of sorted-subset datasets indicated incomplete sequencing despite the large sequencing depth. Sharing across four donors was observed for around 5% of naive CD4, less than 4% of naive CD8, 2% to 2.5% of memory CD4, and about 0.4% of memory CD8 clonotypes. Sampling was restricted to blood, and TCR repertoires in tissue are likely to differ from TCR repertoires in blood. The small number of donors limited the genetic and exposure-history diversity represented. Compared with non-shared clonotypes, the clonotypes found in all four sorted-subset donors had higher generation probabilities. Pairwise subsampling indicated that sequencing depth was expected to affect the degree of clonotype sharing among donors.

The germline V gene provides CDR1 SNHLY and CDR2 FYNNEI. The CDR3 contains 14 residues, cysteine and phenylalanine counted. This entry keeps only the CDR3 DNA: 42 bases, framed from base 1. Healthy HIV-negative adults with no recently reported acute infections or vaccinations were included as donors. Every donor was a Caucasian adult residing in Nashville, Tennessee, USA. CD8 memory samples combined magnetically selected CD45RO+ cells with CCR7-negative CD45RA+ effector memory (TemRA) cells. Blood was collected by leukapheresis, and PBMCs were isolated by Ficoll-Histopaque density gradient centrifugation and then cryopreserved in liquid nitrogen vapor phase. Analytical flow cytometry was used to check the purity and quantity of each magnetically sorted T cell population. From each sorted fraction, genomic DNA was isolated and quantified by UV absorbance on a Nanodrop 2000c. Using the deep immunoSEQ assay, TCR CDR3 regions were amplified from genomic DNA by multiplex PCR. Genomic DNA extracted from each cell subset was distributed evenly over all wells of several immunoSEQ 96-well plates, and each plate served as one replicate. For sorted subsets, 200 to 250 ng of genomic DNA, equivalent to around 31,000 T cell genomes, went into each replicate PCR. Purified libraries were quantified with a Qubit 3.0 fluorometer, sized on a Bioanalyzer 2100, and re-quantified with the KAPA Library Quantification kit. Every immunoSEQ 96-well plate was sequenced on a dedicated single-read 150-cycle Illumina NextSeq 550 flow cell. Turning to the authors' computational methods: Because the immunoSEQ output held only junctional sequences and lacked quality scores, the filtering could not match the filtering applied to full-length reads. Sequences were annotated with PyIR, a Python wrapper for IgBLAST v1.9, using IMGT germline references to assign V/J genes and CDR3. Reads were filtered out if the reads had weak V/J assignments (E-value above 1e-6), no CDR3, stop codons, out-of-frame junctions, or ambiguous translated residues. V3J clonotypes were defined as sequences sharing an identical inferred V gene, J gene, and CDR3 amino acid sequence. To compute the percentage overlap between repertoires, the number of shared unique clonotypes was divided by the size of the smaller repertoire. Three approaches were used to assess repertoire richness: RTK rarefaction, the Chao1 estimator, and Recon v2.1 estimates of unobserved clonotypes. OLGA was used to compute generation probabilities for all TCRbeta clonotypes that the gDNA method yielded from four donors. TCRdb carries this immuneACCESS record with in-frame sequences only. Its versions omit some clonotypes, under half of them owing to an unresolved V gene in the studies checked, with the rest unexplained. V, J and clone size are taken as reported in that table, and D and trimming were inferred from the DNA itself. The sample table lists around 690,000 clones, about 90% of them with a count of one. The ten largest make up around a third of the sample.

A note on this clone: Its antigen has not been determined. No base-level quality is on record; no much larger clone is a single base apart.

The receptor's source is a man between 18 and 29 years old in good health. Some clones in this sample may be carry-over from other donors' samples. The chain uses TRBV2 and TRBJ2-5, with no confidently assigned D gene. The tail of the sequence fits TRBJ2-7 better, so the J call may be wrong. The sample consisted of memory CD8+ T cells from PBMCs. In the paper's terms, the cell subset or site label means: CD45RO+ cells pooled with CCR7-negative TemRA cells. The nucleotides are TGTGCCAGCAGACCGAGAAGCCTAACCTACGAGCAGTACTTC. Its translation is CASRPRSLTYEQYF.